This T cell receptor beta chain was profiled in a study of cytomegalovirus exposure and HLA in healthy donors (dated 2017 in TCRdb). In the study overall: An earlier analysis of around 600 of the donors reported 250 to 350 Gb of sequence data and around 120 million unique TCR beta sequences from some 180 million T cells. An early release covering just under 650 HLA-typed donors comprised roughly 300 gigabases of sequencing data and approximately 80 million unique TCR sequences. Of the roughly 400 genotyped donors, approximately 82% fell in the genetic ancestry cluster associated with self-reported Caucasian donors. The study aimed to test whether signatures of past pathogen exposure could be identified by cataloging public T cell receptors. The study profiled the T cell repertoires of hundreds of subjects by immunosequencing and related them to cytomegalovirus serostatus. A separate validation cohort of 100 to 150 different subjects was used in addition to the roughly 700-subject first cohort. To predict cytomegalovirus infection status, the study brought together high-throughput TCR immunosequencing, statistical association of individual TCRs with disease status, and machine learning. A later analysis re-examined previously published TCR beta repertoires from 600 to 700 donors and added high-resolution HLA genotyping to investigate patterns of TCR occurrence. Rather than drawing on any new phenotypic data, the later analysis identified candidate immune exposures from TCR beta sequences and the way those sequences occurred across donors. In an earlier analysis of roughly 600 of the donors, high-throughput TCR beta sequencing was used to judge whether each TCR beta V gene segment behaved as functional or pseudogenic. Alongside the repertoire data, information on donor age, sex, ethnicity and CMV serostatus was compiled. In a later genetic analysis, genome-wide SNP genotypes for about 65% of the roughly 670 donors were used, and that subset was treated as a discovery cohort. All discovery cohort repertoires had been generated using a single sequencing platform. Both class I and class II loci were covered by HLA typing, at four-digit resolution. The number of donors typed differed by locus, with 629-630 for A, B, C, DRB1 and DQB1, about 500 for DQA1, 600 to 610 for DPA1, and some 440 for DPB1. Several DR-DQ haplotypes were handled as single units for association and clustering because linkage in the cohort was strong. On average, roughly 200,000 unique TCR beta nucleotide sequences were sequenced per donor among 350 to 400 genotyped donors of the cohort, with 15% to 20% of those sequences being non-productive.

In total, roughly 670 healthy bone marrow donors made up the cohort. All cohort members were sampled while nominally healthy, although unrecorded immune exposures were likely present. The donor was CMV seronegative and belonged to the group of around 350 seronegative cohort members. A peripheral blood sample was provided by each donor, and peripheral blood mononuclear cells were used for TCR beta sequencing. The Qiagen DNeasy Blood Extraction Kit was used to extract genomic DNA from the blood cell samples. Receptors were amplified or captured by the immunoSEQ multiplex PCR assay. For the multiplex PCR, a mixture combining 60 forward primers for TCR Vbeta segments and 13 reverse primers for TCR Jbeta segments was used. The CDR3 region of rearranged TCR beta genes was amplified from genomic DNA by a multiplex PCR assay. Amplified TCR beta libraries were sequenced as 87-base-pair reads on the Illumina HiSeq System. Turning to the authors' computational methods: A later analysis counted some 80 million unique TCR beta chains across the 690 or so repertoires, and some 12 million of these chains were shared by at least two donors. Raw reads were error-corrected and collapsed into unique sequences by a nearest-neighbor algorithm in which closely related sequences were merged to remove PCR and sequencing errors. Alignment of CDR3 sequences to IMGT reference sequences was used to assign V, D and J gene segments. For a sequence to be retained, at least a six-nucleotide match to both a V gene segment and a J gene segment was required. Rearrangements were called productive when the CDR3 lacked stop codons and stayed in frame with V and J; all others were non-productive. Following IMGT convention, CDR3 was defined as the stretch from the second conserved V-encoded cysteine to the conserved J-encoded phenylalanine. Sequences without an unambiguous match to a single V gene segment were excluded from the earlier analysis of over 500 of the donors. An earlier analysis of over 450 of the donors classified V segments as functional when productive rearrangements were above 56.7% and as segregating when the standard deviation between donors was above 5%. A statistical classification framework was built for diagnosing cytomegalovirus status from the catalog of TCR beta chain sequences. In a later analysis, V and J genes were assigned by comparing TCR nucleotide sequences against IMGT/GENE-DB human TR gene sequences. Using the TCRdist pipeline, a later analysis assigned CDR3 sequences along with most-parsimonious VDJ recombination scenarios. A later analysis defined each TCR beta chain by its CDR3 amino acid sequence plus V-gene family, and excluded reads lacking a unique V-gene family. As a way to deal with suspected cross-contamination and a sequencing artifact, a later analysis dropped 500 to 700 nucleotide sequences that were highly shared and had low generation probability. For each public chain, a later analysis derived a clonal expansion index from normalized ranks of inferred template counts within each repertoire. In a later analysis, generation probabilities were computed using a VDJ recombination model fitted to out-of-frame rearrangements, and the results were checked against IGoR. Hypergeometric tests were used in a later analysis to score TCR-TCR, TCR-HLA and TCR-CMV co-occurrence, with a repertoire-size bias correction applied to the TCR pairs. To estimate false discovery rates, a later analysis permuted the HLA or CMV assignments 20 times. In a later analysis, co-occurring TCRs were grouped using DBSCAN, with TCRdist sequence similarity added in when clustering inside HLA-allele-positive subsets. Co-occurrence clustering excluded repertoires with fewer than 30,000 or more than 120,000 public chains, plus five with anomalous nucleotide sharing. This immuneACCESS table, as held by TCRdb, lists in-frame sequences with V and J called but not all clones. Of the missing ones, under half trace to an unresolved V gene in checked studies; the others have no known cause. V and J calls plus clone size are reproduced from that table; the DNA served to infer D and trimming. Recorded for this sample are about 170,000 clones; over 65% of them occurred a single time. The biggest ten clones account for 0.75% to 0.8% of the sample.

The CDR3 covers 16 residues, taking in both the cysteine and the phenylalanine. The read is trimmed to its CDR3 DNA, 48 bases read in frame from base 1. The germline V gene yields SGHAT for CDR1 and FQNNGV for CDR2. Trimming takes 0 bases off V and 7 bases off J; junction bases not matched to a gene: 7. As regards this clone: This receptor's antigen is unknown. Base qualities are not recorded, but no much larger clone differs from it by a single base.

Broad study findings and their caveats: In the study, 150 to 200 TCR beta chains were listed as associated with cytomegalovirus. Most TCR sequences were observed very rarely across donors, whereas some public TCRs were present in many individuals. In vitro tests confirmed that a few of the cytomegalovirus-associated TCR beta chains recognize cytomegalovirus antigens. Because counts were too low, seventeen rarely observed V segments, including chromosome 9 orphons, were excluded from the earlier analysis of a few hundred of the donors. In a later analysis, most CMV-associated TCR beta chains were found to appear HLA-restricted, with HLA associations seemingly driven largely by CMV exposure. Strong co-occurrence of HLA alleles, especially DR and DQ, made assigning TCR associations to individual alleles difficult. In a later genetic analysis, fewer N-insertions in productive TCRs were reported among donors in an Asian-associated ancestry cluster than the roughly 640-donor mean. In a later analysis, several top co-occurrence clusters were reported to appear linked to parvovirus B19, influenza, CMV and Epstein-Barr virus. The only immune exposure information available for the cohort was CMV serostatus. Sequencing depth was assumed to be roughly uniform across donors in the presence/absence analyses, though that assumption may not hold. In a later analysis, HLA-associated TCR beta chains were found to be more clonally expanded and to have lower generation probabilities than equally common non-associated chains. A further reported finding was that TCR beta sequences accurately predicted the HLA-A and HLA-B alleles for most subjects in the first cohort. The classifier was reported to diagnose cytomegalovirus status with high specificity and sensitivity in both the original and validation cohorts. This cohort had only TCR beta chains sequenced, and the lack of alpha or paired-chain data limited which features could be detected. The 87-base-pair reads could not distinguish some IMGT-functional V segments, including TRBV6-2 and TRBV6-3, so those segments were excluded. A later analysis found that TCR association rates varied across HLA loci, with DRB1 alleles showing the most associated TCRs and HLA-C alleles the fewest. A cluster of highly shared sequence variants was judged likely to represent a technical artifact of the sequencing pipeline. Linkage disequilibrium might explain the correlated functional status among segregating V segments, but an unknown experimental factor could not be excluded. Because some donors lacked HLA typing at each locus, the association tests relied only on the typed subset. The authors suggested that the approach could potentially be generalized to other disease states and immunological phenotypes. V-gene and J-gene trimming of TCR beta chains was associated with a missense DCLRE1C variant in a later genetic analysis, and the association was replicated in an independent cohort. An earlier analysis of around 600 of the donors showed that most TCR beta V segments appeared in productive rearrangements either about 87% or about 30% of the time, which broadly matched IMGT annotations. At a false discovery rate of 0.05, a later analysis linked about 16,000 TCR beta sequences to specific HLA alleles.

The sequence derives from a female donor in good health and CMV-seronegative. Here the chain combines TRBV11-2 and TRBJ2-1; the junction holds 9 bases that match TRBD2. The specimen sequenced was PBMCs. CDR3 region: CASSLDRAGGRNEQFF. In nucleotide form, the sequence is TGTGCCAGCAGCTTAGATCGGGCGGGGGGGCGTAATGAGCAGTTCTTC.